A selection of T cell receptor beta chains follows, all from one sample in a study of blood T cell repertoires in COVID-19. Data came from immunoSEQ multiplex PCR; TCRdb stores just in-frame clones and leaves some out. The sample gives 200,000 to 250,000 clones, roughly 90% of which show up once; roughly 2.6% is in the top ten. Input material: peripheral blood. The receptors here all came from an older woman with acute or convalescent COVID-19. Each CDR3 is given with its conserved first and last residue. Fields, in order: CDR3 protein, CDR3 DNA, J gene, V gene, D gene, clone size. D genes are given only for firm matches. Only some rows state a clone size, as once, few, many or a class for expanded clones.

CDR3 protein: CASSRRTGSLYGYTF; CDR3 DNA: TGTGCCAGCAGTCGACGGACAGGGAGTTTGTATGGCTACACCTTC; J gene: TRBJ1-2; V gene: TRBV6-2/TRBV6-3; D gene: TRBD1; clone size: NA
CDR3 protein: CASSSLKTGRPYF; CDR3 DNA: TGTGCCAGCAGCTCGCTGAAGACAGGGCGACCATACTTC; J gene: TRBJ2-7; V gene: TRBV11-2; D gene: TRBD1; clone size: many
CDR3 protein: CSVEVKYGLLNYGYTF; CDR3 DNA: TGCAGCGTTGAAGTCAAATATGGACTGCTGAACTATGGCTACACCTTC; J gene: TRBJ1-2; V gene: TRBV29-1; D gene: NA; clone size: NA
CDR3 protein: CASSLVPRLAGFSYNEQFF; CDR3 DNA: TGTGCCAGCAGCTTGGTCCCCCGACTAGCGGGGTTCTCCTACAATGAGCAGTTCTTC; J gene: TRBJ2-1; V gene: TRBV5-5; D gene: TRBD2; clone size: NA
CDR3 protein: CASSIGTLKQETQYF; CDR3 DNA: TGTGCCAGTAGTATCGGGACTCTAAAGCAAGAGACCCAGTACTTC; J gene: TRBJ2-5; V gene: TRBV19; D gene: NA; clone size: NA
CDR3 protein: CASSLGAGGEAFF; CDR3 DNA: TGTGCCAGCAGCTTAGGGGCGGGGGGTGAAGCTTTCTTT; J gene: TRBJ1-1; V gene: TRBV7-9; D gene: NA; clone size: NA
CDR3 protein: CASSTQPPGQNNEKLFF; CDR3 DNA: TGTGCCAGCTCCACTCAACCCCCGGGACAGAATAATGAAAAACTGTTTTTT; J gene: TRBJ1-4; V gene: TRBV18; D gene: TRBD1; clone size: NA
CDR3 protein: CASSRVDPGQPQHF; CDR3 DNA: TGTGCCAGCAGCCGAGTGGACCCGGGGCAGCCCCAGCATTTT; J gene: TRBJ1-5; V gene: TRBV4-2; D gene: NA; clone size: NA
CDR3 protein: CASSRGTGDPSYEQFF; CDR3 DNA: TGTGCCAGCAGCCGAGGAACAGGAGACCCAAGCTACGAGCAGTTCTTC; J gene: TRBJ2-1; V gene: TRBV3-1/TRBV3-2; D gene: NA; clone size: NA
CDR3 protein: CASTHLTGDNSPLHF; CDR3 DNA: TGTGCCAGCACACACTTGACAGGGGATAATTCACCCCTCCACTTT; J gene: TRBJ1-6; V gene: TRBV18; D gene: TRBD1; clone size: NA
CDR3 protein: CASSLMTGGTGELFF; CDR3 DNA: TGTGCCAGCAGCCTGATGACAGGGGGGACCGGGGAGCTGTTTTTT; J gene: TRBJ2-2; V gene: TRBV3-1/TRBV3-2; D gene: TRBD1; clone size: NA
CDR3 protein: CACGESSYEQYF; CDR3 DNA: TGTGCCTGCGGGGAAAGCTCCTACGAGCAGTACTTC; J gene: TRBJ2-7; V gene: TRBV30; D gene: NA; clone size: NA
CDR3 protein: CASSIPTPGLQPQHF; CDR3 DNA: TGTGCCAGTAGTATCCCAACTCCCGGACTTCAGCCCCAGCATTTT; J gene: TRBJ1-5; V gene: TRBV19; D gene: NA; clone size: many
CDR3 protein: CSVEGSGSYEQYF; CDR3 DNA: TGCAGCGTTGAAGGTAGCGGAAGCTACGAGCAGTACTTC; J gene: TRBJ2-7; V gene: TRBV29-1; D gene: NA; clone size: NA
CDR3 protein: CASSPGTGIKRNTEAFF; CDR3 DNA: TGTGCCAGTAGCCCAGGGACAGGGATAAAAAGGAACACTGAAGCTTTCTTT; J gene: TRBJ1-1; V gene: TRBV19; D gene: TRBD1; clone size: NA
CDR3 protein: CASLQGRGGNEQFF; CDR3 DNA: TGTGCCAGCCTCCAGGGGAGGGGGGGCAATGAGCAGTTCTTC; J gene: TRBJ2-1; V gene: TRBV5-5; D gene: NA; clone size: NA
CDR3 protein: CASTRAGGSYEQYF; CDR3 DNA: TGTGCCAGCACCCGCGCAGGGGGGTCCTACGAGCAGTACTTC; J gene: TRBJ2-7; V gene: TRBV25-1; D gene: NA; clone size: NA
CDR3 protein: CASSLDREGNTIYF; CDR3 DNA: TGCGCCAGCAGCTTGGACAGGGAGGGGAACACCATATATTTT; J gene: TRBJ1-3; V gene: TRBV5-1; D gene: NA; clone size: NA
CDR3 protein: CASSRSGVAGVGYTF; CDR3 DNA: TGTGCCAGCAGCCGGAGCGGGGTGGCAGGGGTTGGCTACACCTTC; J gene: TRBJ1-2; V gene: TRBV3-1/TRBV3-2; D gene: NA; clone size: NA
CDR3 protein: CASSYGGFRGTEAFF; CDR3 DNA: TGTGCCAGCAGCTACGGGGGGTTTCGGGGCACTGAAGCTTTCTTT; J gene: TRBJ1-1; V gene: TRBV7-2; D gene: NA; clone size: NA
CDR3 protein: CASSPGQGSGYTF; CDR3 DNA: TGTGCCAGCAGTCCGGGACAGGGGTCTGGCTACACCTTC; J gene: TRBJ1-2; V gene: TRBV12-3/TRBV12-4; D gene: TRBD1; clone size: NA
CDR3 protein: CASSQVSQGHGELFF; CDR3 DNA: TGTGCCAGCAGCCAAGTCTCACAGGGGCACGGGGAGCTGTTTTTT; J gene: TRBJ2-2; V gene: TRBV3-1/TRBV3-2; D gene: TRBD1; clone size: NA
CDR3 protein: CASSEDWRGLRFSPEAFF; CDR3 DNA: TGTGCCAGCAGTGAAGATTGGAGAGGTCTTCGTTTCAGCCCTGAAGCTTTCTTT; J gene: TRBJ1-1; V gene: TRBV6-1; D gene: NA; clone size: NA
CDR3 protein: CASRQGAFFNYGYTF; CDR3 DNA: TGTGCCAGCAGACAGGGGGCATTTTTTAACTATGGCTACACCTTC; J gene: TRBJ1-2; V gene: TRBV6-5; D gene: TRBD1; clone size: NA
CDR3 protein: CASSSTGQGFTGELFF; CDR3 DNA: TGTGCCAGCAGCTCAACGGGACAGGGGTTCACCGGGGAGCTGTTTTTT; J gene: TRBJ2-2; V gene: TRBV7-6; D gene: TRBD1; clone size: NA
CDR3 protein: CASSRRGRPRTPYEKLFF; CDR3 DNA: TGCGCCAGCAGCCGACGAGGGAGACCCCGGACTCCTTATGAAAAACTGTTTTTT; J gene: TRBJ1-4; V gene: TRBV4-1; D gene: NA; clone size: NA
CDR3 protein: CAISPGSTAVELFF; CDR3 DNA: TGTGCCATCAGCCCGGGGTCAACGGCCGTGGAGCTGTTTTTT; J gene: TRBJ2-2; V gene: TRBV10-3; D gene: NA; clone size: NA
CDR3 protein: CATSRDETGRTNEKLFF; CDR3 DNA: TGTGCCACCAGCAGAGACGAGACAGGGCGGACTAATGAAAAACTGTTTTTT; J gene: TRBJ1-4; V gene: TRBV15; D gene: TRBD1; clone size: NA
CDR3 protein: CASSPGLAGPNEQFF; CDR3 DNA: TGTGCCAGCAGCCCGGGACTAGCGGGACCCAATGAGCAGTTCTTC; J gene: TRBJ2-1; V gene: TRBV4-2; D gene: TRBD2; clone size: NA
CDR3 protein: CASSIDTSNQPQHF; CDR3 DNA: TGTGCCAGCAGTATCGACACTTCCAATCAGCCCCAGCATTTT; J gene: TRBJ1-5; V gene: TRBV3-1/TRBV3-2; D gene: NA; clone size: NA
CDR3 protein: CASSELGEGSPLHF; CDR3 DNA: TGTGCCAGCAGTGAGTTGGGAGAAGGTTCACCCCTCCACTTT; J gene: TRBJ1-6; V gene: TRBV6-1; D gene: NA; clone size: NA
CDR3 protein: CSASGGGNYEQYF; CDR3 DNA: TGCAGTGCTAGTGGGGGGGGTAACTACGAGCAGTACTTC; J gene: TRBJ2-7; V gene: TRBV20-1; D gene: TRBD2; clone size: NA
CDR3 protein: CASSLWAYGSPEKLFF; CDR3 DNA: TGTGCCAGCAGCTTGTGGGCATATGGCAGTCCTGAAAAACTGTTTTTT; J gene: TRBJ1-4; V gene: TRBV5-5; D gene: NA; clone size: NA
CDR3 protein: CASGSFTGGNYGYTF; CDR3 DNA: TGTGCTAGTGGTTCTTTTACAGGGGGCAACTATGGCTACACCTTC; J gene: TRBJ1-2; V gene: TRBV12-5; D gene: TRBD1; clone size: NA
CDR3 protein: CATSRVDSLRREQYF; CDR3 DNA: TGTGCCACCAGCAGAGTGGACAGTCTAAGGCGGGAGCAGTACTTC; J gene: TRBJ2-7; V gene: TRBV15; D gene: NA; clone size: NA
CDR3 protein: CASSLGLAGNEQFF; CDR3 DNA: TGTGCCAGCAGCTTGGGACTAGCGGGCAATGAGCAGTTCTTC; J gene: TRBJ2-1; V gene: TRBV11-3; D gene: TRBD2; clone size: NA
CDR3 protein: CSVESRVGNTEAFF; CDR3 DNA: TGCAGCGTTGAATCGCGAGTCGGGAACACTGAAGCTTTCTTT; J gene: TRBJ1-1; V gene: TRBV29-1; D gene: NA; clone size: once
CDR3 protein: CASSYRLTGSGNTIYF; CDR3 DNA: TGTGCCAGCAGTTACCGTCTAACAGGTTCTGGAAACACCATATATTTT; J gene: TRBJ1-3; V gene: TRBV6-5; D gene: NA; clone size: once
CDR3 protein: CASRQEGGGSGANVLTF; CDR3 DNA: TGTGCCAGCAGACAAGAGGGCGGGGGTTCTGGGGCCAACGTCCTGACTTTC; J gene: TRBJ2-6; V gene: TRBV27; D gene: TRBD2; clone size: NA
CDR3 protein: CASWGRGSRGPYNEQFF; CDR3 DNA: TGTGCCAGCTGGGGTCGGGGCTCGAGGGGGCCTTACAATGAGCAGTTCTTC; J gene: TRBJ2-1; V gene: TRBV11-2; D gene: TRBD1; clone size: NA
CDR3 protein: CASSHRGTGRSYEQYF; CDR3 DNA: TGTGCCAGCAGCCACCGGGGGACGGGGCGATCCTACGAGCAGTACTTC; J gene: TRBJ2-7; V gene: TRBV5-4; D gene: NA; clone size: NA
CDR3 protein: CASSLTRQGHINSPLHF; CDR3 DNA: TGTGCCAGCAGCTTAACCCGACAGGGACATATTAATTCACCCCTCCACTTT; J gene: TRBJ1-6; V gene: TRBV7-2; D gene: TRBD1; clone size: NA
CDR3 protein: CASSWYSGSLGNEQFF; CDR3 DNA: TGCGCCAGCAGCTGGTATAGCGGGAGTTTAGGGAATGAGCAGTTCTTC; J gene: TRBJ2-1; V gene: TRBV5-1; D gene: TRBD2; clone size: NA
CDR3 protein: CASSQDPGQQETQYF; CDR3 DNA: TGCGCCAGCAGCCAAGACCCGGGACAGCAAGAGACCCAGTACTTC; J gene: TRBJ2-5; V gene: TRBV4-1; D gene: TRBD1; clone size: NA
CDR3 protein: CASSEREVGRGFNSPLHF; CDR3 DNA: TGTGCCAGCAGTGAAAGGGAAGTGGGCAGGGGGTTTAATTCACCCCTCCACTTT; J gene: TRBJ1-6; V gene: TRBV6-1; D gene: TRBD1; clone size: NA
CDR3 protein: CASSRTWTGANSNEKLFF; CDR3 DNA: TGTGCCAGCAGTCGAACTTGGACAGGTGCAAATTCTAATGAAAAACTGTTTTTT; J gene: TRBJ1-4; V gene: TRBV6-6; D gene: TRBD1; clone size: few
CDR3 protein: CASSYGLKAQYF; CDR3 DNA: TGTGCCAGCAGCTACGGACTAAAGGCGCAGTACTTC; J gene: TRBJ2-7; V gene: TRBV7-8; D gene: NA; clone size: few
CDR3 protein: CASHRGTGTGELFF; CDR3 DNA: TGTGCCAGCCACAGGGGGACGGGCACCGGGGAGCTGTTTTTT; J gene: TRBJ2-2; V gene: TRBV19; D gene: TRBD1; clone size: NA
CDR3 protein: CASSQTALGTEAFF; CDR3 DNA: TGTGCCAGCAGCCAAACAGCCCTCGGCACTGAAGCTTTCTTT; J gene: TRBJ1-1; V gene: TRBV4-2; D gene: NA; clone size: NA
CDR3 protein: CSASPPTGYTDTQYF; CDR3 DNA: TGCAGTGCTAGTCCCCCGACTGGGTACACAGATACGCAGTATTTT; J gene: TRBJ2-3; V gene: TRBV20-1; D gene: NA; clone size: NA
CDR3 protein: CASSMDRSGNQPQHF; CDR3 DNA: TGTGCCAGTAGTATGGACAGGTCTGGCAATCAGCCCCAGCATTTT; J gene: TRBJ1-5; V gene: TRBV19; D gene: TRBD1; clone size: few
CDR3 protein: CASSARPIGTGELFF; CDR3 DNA: TGTGCCAGCAGCGCGAGGCCGATAGGCACCGGGGAGCTGTTTTTT; J gene: TRBJ2-2; V gene: TRBV9; D gene: NA; clone size: NA
CDR3 protein: CASRPDSYTGELFF; CDR3 DNA: TGTGCCAGTAGACCGGACAGTTACACCGGGGAGCTGTTTTTT; J gene: TRBJ2-2; V gene: TRBV19; D gene: NA; clone size: once
CDR3 protein: CASSISGTTTNYGYTF; CDR3 DNA: TGTGCCAGTAGTATTTCCGGGACAACGACTAACTATGGCTACACCTTC; J gene: TRBJ1-2; V gene: TRBV19; D gene: NA; clone size: NA
CDR3 protein: CASNPSGTDTQYF; CDR3 DNA: TGTGCCAGTAATCCTAGCGGCACAGATACGCAGTATTTT; J gene: TRBJ2-3; V gene: TRBV19; D gene: NA; clone size: NA
CDR3 protein: CASSQGQGGQPQHF; CDR3 DNA: TGTGCCAGTAGTCAAGGACAGGGAGGCCAGCCCCAGCATTTT; J gene: TRBJ1-5; V gene: TRBV19; D gene: TRBD1; clone size: NA
CDR3 protein: CASSKGQGATDTQYF; CDR3 DNA: TGTGCCAGCAGCAAAGGCCAGGGGGCCACAGATACGCAGTATTTT; J gene: TRBJ2-3; V gene: TRBV21-1; D gene: NA; clone size: NA
CDR3 protein: CASSVQGSNNEQFF; CDR3 DNA: TGTGCCAGCAGCGTCCAGGGTTCTAACAATGAGCAGTTCTTC; J gene: TRBJ2-1; V gene: TRBV9; D gene: NA; clone size: NA
CDR3 protein: CASSLNAQPDTQYF; CDR3 DNA: TGCGCCAGCAGCTTAAACGCACAGCCAGATACGCAGTATTTT; J gene: TRBJ2-3; V gene: TRBV5-1; D gene: NA; clone size: NA